This is a list of T cell receptor beta chains from one sample in a study of shared clonotypes between healthy human individuals. This table comes from immunoSEQ multiplex PCR, and its TCRdb copy is limited to in-frame clones, with some not included. Among approximately 2,200,000 clones listed, approximately 94% were seen once. Sequencing was done on a sample of naive CD8+ T cells from PBMCs. These receptors originate from a man aged 18 to 30 in good health. Some clones in this sample may be carry-over from other donors' samples. Each CDR3 is given with its conserved first and last residue. Fields, in order: J gene, V gene, clone size, D gene, CDR3 DNA, CDR3 protein. A D gene is named only where the DNA matches it firmly. For some rows the clone size is stated as once, few or many, or as a class when expanded; others skip it.

j_gene: TRBJ2-7
v_gene: TRBV5-1
abundance: -
d_gene: -
CDR3nt: TGCGCCAGCAGCTTAAATCCGGGGATAAACGAGCAGTACTTC
CDR3aa: CASSLNPGINEQYF

j_gene: TRBJ1-1
v_gene: TRBV15
abundance: -
d_gene: -
CDR3nt: TGTGCCACCAGCAGCACCCGAAACACTGAAGCTTTCTTT
CDR3aa: CATSSTRNTEAFF

j_gene: TRBJ2-2
v_gene: TRBV18
abundance: -
d_gene: -
CDR3nt: TGTGCCAGCTCACCTGGAGGGGGCTTTGTTACCGGGGAGCTGTTTTTT
CDR3aa: CASSPGGGFVTGELFF

j_gene: TRBJ1-5
v_gene: TRBV28
abundance: few
d_gene: -
CDR3nt: TGTGCCACCTCCCAGGGGAATCAGCCCCAGCATTTT
CDR3aa: CATSQGNQPQHF

j_gene: TRBJ2-7
v_gene: TRBV6-1
abundance: -
d_gene: -
CDR3nt: TGTGCCAGCAGTGAAGTAGAGACAGTAATCAGACACGAGCAGTACTTC
CDR3aa: CASSEVETVIRHEQYF

j_gene: TRBJ2-7
v_gene: TRBV5-3
abundance: -
d_gene: -
CDR3nt: TGTGCCAGAAGCTTGTGGGGGCCCGAACCGTCCGAGCAGTACTTC
CDR3aa: CARSLWGPEPSEQYF

j_gene: TRBJ2-7
v_gene: TRBV6-1
abundance: -
d_gene: -
CDR3nt: TGTGCCAGCAGCGTCCCCTCCGAGCAGTACTTC
CDR3aa: CASSVPSEQYF

j_gene: TRBJ2-1
v_gene: TRBV2
abundance: once
d_gene: -
CDR3nt: TGTGCCAGCAGTGCGGGGTTTTCCTACAATGAGCAGTTCTTC
CDR3aa: CASSAGFSYNEQFF

j_gene: TRBJ2-7
v_gene: TRBV7-8
abundance: -
d_gene: -
CDR3nt: TGTGCCAGCAGCTTTAGTGCCTCGCCCCACGAGCAGTACTTC
CDR3aa: CASSFSASPHEQYF

j_gene: TRBJ1-2
v_gene: TRBV11-2
abundance: -
d_gene: -
CDR3nt: TGTGCCAGCAGCTCGCATTATGACGGAAAAGGGCTCTATGGCTACACCTTC
CDR3aa: CASSSHYDGKGLYGYTF

j_gene: TRBJ2-3
v_gene: TRBV7-3
abundance: -
d_gene: -
CDR3nt: TGTGCCAGCAGCTCCCTAGGGTCCACAGATACGCAGTATTTT
CDR3aa: CASSSLGSTDTQYF

j_gene: TRBJ1-1
v_gene: TRBV27
abundance: -
d_gene: -
CDR3nt: TGTGCCAGCAGCCCCTCCACGAACACTGAAGCTTTCTTT
CDR3aa: CASSPSTNTEAFF

j_gene: TRBJ2-1
v_gene: TRBV5-4
abundance: -
d_gene: -
CDR3nt: TGTGCCAGCAGCCGTGATAGGGCCTACAATGAGCAGTTCTTC
CDR3aa: CASSRDRAYNEQFF

j_gene: TRBJ2-7
v_gene: TRBV28
abundance: -
d_gene: -
CDR3nt: TGTGCCAGCAGTCCGACGCCAATGAGCTCCTACGAGCAGTACTTC
CDR3aa: CASSPTPMSSYEQYF

j_gene: TRBJ1-4
v_gene: TRBV6-4
abundance: -
d_gene: TRBD1
CDR3nt: TGTGCCAGCCTACAGGGGGCGTATGAAAAACTGTTTTTT
CDR3aa: CASLQGAYEKLFF

j_gene: TRBJ2-4
v_gene: TRBV7-2
abundance: -
d_gene: TRBD1
CDR3nt: TGTGCCAGCAGCTCCAGACAGGGGGTCGGCAAAAACATTCAGTACTTC
CDR3aa: CASSSRQGVGKNIQYF

j_gene: TRBJ2-7
v_gene: TRBV7-9
abundance: -
d_gene: -
CDR3nt: TGTGCCAGCAGCTCGGACGAGCAGAGCTCCTACGAGCAGTACTTC
CDR3aa: CASSSDEQSSYEQYF

j_gene: TRBJ2-5
v_gene: TRBV5-1
abundance: -
d_gene: -
CDR3nt: TGCGCCAGCAGCATATGGACACCTGACCAAGAGACCCAGTACTTC
CDR3aa: CASSIWTPDQETQYF

j_gene: TRBJ1-5
v_gene: TRBV10-3
abundance: -
d_gene: -
CDR3nt: TGTGCCATCAGTGAGTCCAGGGGAACAGGTTATAGCAATCAGCCCCAGCATTTT
CDR3aa: CAISESRGTGYSNQPQHF

j_gene: TRBJ1-2
v_gene: TRBV9
abundance: -
d_gene: TRBD1
CDR3nt: TGTGCCAGCAGCGGCGGGACAGCTCCTGGCTACACCTTC
CDR3aa: CASSGGTAPGYTF

j_gene: TRBJ2-7
v_gene: TRBV7-6
abundance: -
d_gene: TRBD2
CDR3nt: TGTGCCAGCAGTCCCCTAGGACTAGTGACTACCTACGAGCAGTACTTC
CDR3aa: CASSPLGLVTTYEQYF

j_gene: TRBJ2-2
v_gene: TRBV11-2
abundance: -
d_gene: -
CDR3nt: TGTGCCAGCAGCTCCCCGGTGGGGAGGACCGGGGAGCTGTTTTTT
CDR3aa: CASSSPVGRTGELFF

j_gene: TRBJ2-5
v_gene: TRBV2
abundance: once
d_gene: -
CDR3nt: TGTGCCAGCAGTGAAGGGCAGACCCGGCGAGAGACCCAGTACTTC
CDR3aa: CASSEGQTRRETQYF

j_gene: TRBJ2-3
v_gene: TRBV28
abundance: once
d_gene: -
CDR3nt: TGTGCCAGCAGTTTGGCGAGAGATACGCAGTATTTT
CDR3aa: CASSLARDTQYF

j_gene: TRBJ1-4
v_gene: TRBV4-3
abundance: -
d_gene: -
CDR3nt: TGCGCCAGCAGCCAAGATTACAGGCCTGTTGCAACTAATGAAAAACTGTTTTTT
CDR3aa: CASSQDYRPVATNEKLFF

j_gene: TRBJ1-4
v_gene: TRBV9
abundance: -
d_gene: -
CDR3nt: TGTGCCAGCAGCCCCACGGATCTAGACGAAAAACTGTTTTTT
CDR3aa: CASSPTDLDEKLFF

j_gene: TRBJ2-7
v_gene: TRBV2
abundance: once
d_gene: -
CDR3nt: TGTGCCATAATGGGGGGCCTCGGGGGCTACGAGCAGTACTTC
CDR3aa: CAIMGGLGGYEQYF